Listed below are T cell receptor beta chains from one sample, sequenced in a study of cytomegalovirus exposure and HLA in healthy donors. Data came from immunoSEQ multiplex PCR; TCRdb stores just in-frame clones and leaves some out. Among under 50,000 clones, around three fifths were seen once, and the ten largest hold around 20%. Material: PBMCs. The source is a man between 50 and 59 years old in good health and CMV-seropositive. Both conserved end residues are trimmed from each CDR3.

TRBV28	TRBJ1-2	ASSLAGGYGYT
TRBV4-3	TRBJ1-5	ASSQDYDRLNQPQH
TRBV15	TRBJ1-2	ATSPQGESYGYT
TRBV9	TRBJ2-5	ASSRGETQY
TRBV5-1	TRBJ1-1	ASTLGGGSTEAF
TRBV4-3	TRBJ2-1	ASSPRLAVEQF
TRBV11-3	TRBJ1-1	ASSLLNSEAF
TRBV5-1	TRBJ2-7	ASSLLDRVTEQY
TRBV5-6	TRBJ2-5	ASSFRGLSQETQY
TRBV29-1	TRBJ1-5	SVRTHANQPQH
TRBV2	TRBJ2-2	ASSAWTGPGELF
TRBV19	TRBJ1-1	ASSIGEWNTEAF
TRBV5-1	TRBJ2-7	ASSPGPGGSYEQY
TRBV7-2	TRBJ1-2	ASSFRQGAGAASYGYT
TRBV28	TRBJ1-4	ASSPFKEKLF
TRBV11-2	TRBJ1-2	ASSLGRGPYGYT